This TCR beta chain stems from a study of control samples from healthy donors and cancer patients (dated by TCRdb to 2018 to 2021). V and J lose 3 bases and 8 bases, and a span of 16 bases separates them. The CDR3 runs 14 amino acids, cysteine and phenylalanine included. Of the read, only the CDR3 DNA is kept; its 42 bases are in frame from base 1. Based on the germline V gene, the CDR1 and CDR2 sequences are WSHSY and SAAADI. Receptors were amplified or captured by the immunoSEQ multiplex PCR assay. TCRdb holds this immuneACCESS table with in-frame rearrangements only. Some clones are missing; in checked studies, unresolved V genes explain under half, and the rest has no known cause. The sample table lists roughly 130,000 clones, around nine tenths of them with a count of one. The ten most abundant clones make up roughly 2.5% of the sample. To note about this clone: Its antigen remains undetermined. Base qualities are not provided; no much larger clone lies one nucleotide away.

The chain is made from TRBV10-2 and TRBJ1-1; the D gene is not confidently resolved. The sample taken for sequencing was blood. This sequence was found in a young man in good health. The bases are TGCGCCAGCAGTGATTCGTTCTCCTTTACGGAAGCTTTCTTT. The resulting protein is CASSDSFSFTEAFF.